This T cell receptor (beta chain) is from a study of graft-versus-host responses after intestinal transplantation. Turning to this clone: The target antigen is unknown. The same CDR3 is also encoded by other DNA sequences in this sample.

Germline lookup yields CDR1 MNHEY and CDR2 SVGAGI. The CDR3 consists of 12 residues. V was pared by 2 bases and J by 8 bases, with 6 bases between. The data were produced by immunoSEQ multiplex PCR, yet TCRdb's version contains in-frame clones alone and is incomplete. The sample yields just under 90,000 clones, roughly 80% seen once. The TCR comes from a human donor who received an intestinal transplant. V usage is TRBV6-5 and J usage is TRBJ2-2; unclear D gene. This specimen was unstimulated CD8+ T cells sorted from spleen or lymph node cells, taken before intestinal transplant. The chain's CDR3 is CASSYDTGELFF. CDR3 coding DNA: TGTGCCAGCAGTTACGATACTGGGGAGCTGTTTTTT.